This is a list of T cell receptor beta chains from one sample in a study of regulatory T cells in long-lasting Graves disease. TCRdb re-derived calls from the multiplex PCR reads in MiXCR, one entry per CDR3 protein. The sample yields about 540,000 distinct CDR3 sequences, roughly 14% seen once. The same data also contributed to another study, on T cells in Graves' hyperthyroidism and ophthalmopathy.

The source was peripheral blood mononuclear cells (PBMCs), collected at new diagnosis, from a patient treated with antithyroid drugs. The receptor source for this set is a man aged 30 to 45 with Graves disease. Each CDR3 is given with its conserved first and last residue.

>TRBV9
CASSGGWEQFF
>TRBV6-4
CASSYGGIYNEQFF
>TRBV24-1
CATSDGGLYEQYF
>TRBV5-1
CASSIEVGNTEAFF
>TRBV27
CASSFLPNYGYTF
>TRBV20-1
CSVLGLGNTIYF
>TRBV11-1
CASSHRSGRAHEQFF
>TRBV10-2
CASNEPGRDEQYF
>TRBV20-1
CSASQGNEKLFF
>TRBV7-8
CASNPAGGNIQYF
>TRBV4-1
CASSRRDSLSNQPQHF
>TRBV19
CASSGQGGLDEQFF
>TRBV19
CATAFGVAMNEQFF
>TRBV12-3/TRBV12-4
CASSPGGGGDTQYF
>TRBV20-1
CSASGDHFITDTQYF
>TRBV9
CASSPSPPSYNEQFF
>TRBV20-1
CSASSGSGETQYF
>TRBV6-1
CASRPQGGHSYEQYF
>TRBV20-1
CSAPIQGAGSYEQYF
>TRBV20-1
CSARDLGLAVTGELFF
>TRBV20-1
CSATTSGSTDTQYF
>TRBV20-1
CSARVRGDEQFF
>TRBV7-9
CASSLGGRAGRYEQFF
>TRBV5-5
CASSLGEGNEQYF